This TCR beta chain appears in the sequencing data of a study of cytomegalovirus exposure and HLA in healthy donors. Points from the study as a whole: Published work reported that the classifier diagnosed cytomegalovirus status with high specificity and sensitivity. As confirmed in vitro, a few CMV-associated chains were specific for CMV antigens.

Clones were read by immunoSEQ multiplex PCR, and TCRdb kept only the in-frame ones, dropping some. The table records about 110,000 clones, more than 90% of them present only once. Comments on this clone: Its antigen is unknown.

V lost 4 bases, J lost 2 bases, and 11 bases lay in between. Germline CDR1 is SEHNR and CDR2 is FQNEAQ (reference sequence). CDR3 size: 14 residues. This TCR came from a woman aged 18 to 35 in good health and CMV-seronegative. The sequenced sample consisted of PBMCs. The V gene is TRBV7-9, the J gene TRBJ1-2, with D tentatively TRBD1 (6 bases). The CDR3 loop reads CASSSRTANYGYTF. The CDR3 bases are TGTGCCAGCAGCTCCCGGACAGCGAACTATGGCTACACCTTC.